Included here is one T cell receptor beta chain sequence, with context. Its antigen is unidentified. These data are taken from a study of T-cell reconstitution after alpha-beta-depleted transplantation in children. Overall study findings and caveats: At the one-year point after transplant, T-cell counts and TCRbeta diversity were found to come mostly from T cells that had been newly produced.

The length of the CDR3 is 14 residues. V shed 6 bases and J shed 7 bases, with 19 bases lying between them. Germline CDR1 and CDR2: DFQATT and SNEGSKA (reference sequence). The TCRbeta library was prepared with unique molecular identifiers. A single record per CDR3 protein comes from TCRdb applying MiXCR to the PCR reads. Among fewer than 700,000 distinct CDR3 sequences listed, around 13% were seen once. The chain employs TRBV20-1 and TRBJ1-5; weak D call: TRBD1 (6 bases). The source was PBMCs, mostly from graft donor cells, collected 360 days after TCRalphabeta/CD19-depleted stem cell transplant. This sequence originates from a male patient aged 5 to 17 who had a stem cell transplant for acute myeloid leukemia, so the T cells may come from the graft donor. The CDR3 sequence: CSASRGGRGQPQHF. CDR3 bases: TGCAGTGCCAGCCGGGGGGGGCGAGGACAGCCCCAGCATTTT.